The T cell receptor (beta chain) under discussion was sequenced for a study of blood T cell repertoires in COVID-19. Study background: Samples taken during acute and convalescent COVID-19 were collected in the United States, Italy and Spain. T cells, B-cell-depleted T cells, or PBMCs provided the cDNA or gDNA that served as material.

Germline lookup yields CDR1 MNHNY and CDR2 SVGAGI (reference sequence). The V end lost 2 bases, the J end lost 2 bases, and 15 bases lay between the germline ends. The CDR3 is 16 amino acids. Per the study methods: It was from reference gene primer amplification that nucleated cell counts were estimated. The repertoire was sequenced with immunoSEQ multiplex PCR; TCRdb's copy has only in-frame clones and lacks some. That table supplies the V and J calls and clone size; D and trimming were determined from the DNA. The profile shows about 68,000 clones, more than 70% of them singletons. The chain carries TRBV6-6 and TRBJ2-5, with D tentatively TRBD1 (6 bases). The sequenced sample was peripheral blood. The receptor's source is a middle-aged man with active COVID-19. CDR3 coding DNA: TGTGCCAGCAGTTACCCCAGTGGGGGCAGACAAGAGACCCAGTACTTC. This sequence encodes CASSYPSGGRQETQYF.